This T cell receptor (beta chain) was sequenced during a study of T cells in localized non-small cell lung cancer. Assay used: immunoSEQ multiplex PCR; TCRdb lists only in-frame clones, some missing. This sample has 70,000 to 100,000 clones, with approximately 91% found just once. Broader study findings: Among the top 100 tumor clones, a median approximately 55 appeared in adjacent lung.

CDR1 and CDR2 from the germline V gene are LNHDA and SQIVND (reference sequence). The V and J ends lost 4 bases and 5 bases respectively, with 12 bases between them. The CDR3 extends over 13 amino acids. In the case of this clone: The antigen is not known.

This chain joins TRBV19 and TRBJ2-7, with D hard to call. The TCR comes from a woman aged 40-70 years with stage II squamous cell lung carcinoma. The source was PBMCs, collected before any cancer treatment. The CDR3 nucleotides are TGTGCCAGTAGTACCCGACGCGCGGACGAGCAGTACTTC. Amino acids: CASSTRRADEQYF.